The T cell receptor (beta chain) under discussion was sequenced for a study of blood T cells in healthy people across ages. General study findings and limits: Investigators treated diversity estimates from one million T cells as underestimates. The recorded TCR beta diversity per million T cells decreased in a roughly linear manner with age.

It was with a sample-barcoded 5' primer and a J-beta primer mix that a second PCR of roughly 6 to 11 cycles was run. TCRdb called the 5' RACE reads again in MiXCR, with one record for every CDR3 protein. The sample consists of around 1,900,000 distinct CDR3 sequences, roughly two fifths of them appearing once. Germline lookup yields CDR1 MNHEY and CDR2 SVGEGT. The germline V and J ends were trimmed by 6 bases and 0 bases, with 6 bases remaining between them. The CDR3 length is 13 residues. This clonotype occurred a few times. The target antigen is unknown. Total RNA, at least 5.5 micrograms per sample, came from PBMCs.

The receptor was isolated from a human donor in good health. The sample comprised blood. The genes are TRBV6-2 or TRBV6-3 and TRBJ2-1, with D hard to call. CDR3 nucleotide sequence: TGTGCCAGCAGCAACAGCTCCTACAATGAGCAGTTCTTC. Translated, it gives CASSNSSYNEQFF.